In its sample, the clone carrying this T cell receptor (beta chain) was seen a few times. Its matching antigen is unknown. TCRdb fed the RT-PCR reads into MiXCR, producing one record per CDR3 protein. The table lists 200,000 to 300,000 distinct CDR3 sequences, over 9% of them singletons. Trimming left V 7 bases short and J 3 bases short, with 20 bases between. The CDR3 consists of 15 residues. CDR1 and CDR2 (germline): SGHDT, YYEEEE. The source of the sample is a study of response to subunit inactivated influenza vaccine. Findings and limits, study-wide: With each seasonal influenza vaccination, the authors suggested, few new T cells are recruited.

Sequenced material: non-naive T cells sorted from PBMCs, taken 14 to 15 days before vaccination. The chain recombines TRBV5-6 with TRBJ2-7, with a tentative D call TRBD1 (7 bases). This TCR came from a man aged 50-59 years who received an inactivated influenza vaccine. The CDR3: CASGFSGGKVYEQYF. The CDR3 DNA reads as TGTGCCAGCGGATTCTCAGGGGGGAAGGTCTACGAGCAGTACTTC.